This passage covers 6 T cell receptor beta chains from one sample sequenced in a study of cytotoxic CD8 clonotypes in ibrutinib-treated CLL (dated by TCRdb to 2020 to 2022). The meaning of the sample's time point label: roughly 23 months on ibrutinib. Libraries were built with the immunoSEQ multiplex PCR assay. TCRdb took this table from immuneACCESS and kept in-frame rearrangements with V and J called. Such tables lack part of the clones; where checked against another copy, unresolved V genes explain under half of the gap, and the rest is unexplained. The sample table shows 110,000 or so clones, and approximately 56% are seen once. The leading ten clones occupy around 37% of the sample. Material: PBMCs, obtained after 24 months of ibrutinib treatment. The source of these receptors is a human donor with chronic lymphocytic leukemia.

The chain recombines TRBV30 with TRBJ2-5; 7 bases align to TRBD2. The CDR3 spans 16 residues. V gave up 2 bases and J gave up 2 bases; unmatched junction bases: 11. Germline V gene lookup returns CDR1 GTSNPN and CDR2 SVGIG (reference sequence). CDR3 sequence (DNA): TGTGCCTGGAGTCTGGTCGGTGCGGGGGAACAAGAGACCCAGTACTTC. This gives the protein CAWSLVGAGEQETQYF.

The J gene is TRBJ2-5, the V gene TRBV5-1; D ambiguous. CDR3 length equals 11 residues. V lost 6 bases, J lost 0 bases, and 3 bases lay in between. Germline CDR1 is SGHRS and CDR2 is YFSETQ. This CDR3 is CASNYQETQYF. The CDR3 DNA sequence: TGCGCCAGCAACTACCAAGAGACCCAGTACTTC.

V and J are TRBV5-6 and TRBJ1-3, with no clear D. The CDR3 covers 11 residues. Trimming shortened V by 4 bases and J by 4 bases, and 3 bases separated the two germline ends. Germline loops: CDR1 SGHDT, CDR2 YYEEEE. The chain's CDR3 is CASSRGNTIYF. As DNA, the CDR3 is TGTGCCAGCAGCAGGGGAAACACCATATATTTT.

The table lists this clone with a few counts. The chain uses TRBV19 and TRBJ1-2; TRBD1 matches 9 bases. Germline CDR1 reads LNHDA; CDR2 reads SQIVND (reference sequence). With V trimmed by 5 bases and J by 6 bases, 7 bases remained unmatched. This CDR3 region has 14 residues. The CDR3 DNA follows: TGTGCCAGTAGTCGCCGGGACAGGGTTCATGGCTACACCTTC. It specifies CASSRRDRVHGYTF.

The chain recombines TRBV5-8 with TRBJ1-1, with TRBD1 matching 7 bases. Germline lookup yields CDR1 SGHTS and CDR2 YDEGEE. The junction had 10 bases not matched to a gene; V was cut back by 4 bases and J by 1 base. This CDR3 comprises 16 residues. The CDR3 DNA follows: TGTGCCAGCAGCCCGGAGACAGGGTTCGGGAACACTGAAGCTTTCTTT. Encoded protein: CASSPETGFGNTEAFF.

This chain connects TRBV4-1 to TRBJ1-1, with D unclear. The V end was cut by 2 bases, the J end by 8 bases, with 9 bases between. The V gene's germline CDR1 is MGHRA and CDR2 YSYEKL. The length of the CDR3 is 12 residues. CDR3 sequence: CASSQLGLEAFF. DNA of the CDR3: TGCGCCAGCAGCCAACTAGGCTTAGAAGCTTTCTTT.